This passage covers 9 T cell receptor beta chains from one sample sequenced in a study of cytotoxic CD8 clonotypes in ibrutinib-treated CLL. The repertoire was sequenced with immunoSEQ multiplex PCR; TCRdb's copy has only in-frame clones and lacks some. The data show 150,000 to 250,000 clones, approximately 68% seen once. This specimen consisted of PBMCs, obtained after 24 months of ibrutinib treatment. The receptors here all came from a human donor with chronic lymphocytic leukemia.

This clone was seen a single time. This sequence joins TRBV11-2 and TRBJ2-2; D gene ambiguous. CDR1 is SGHAT, CDR2 FQNNGV, per germline. CDR3 length equals 15 residues. V shed 0 bases and J shed 3 bases, with 8 bases lying between them. The CDR3 DNA reads TGTGCCAGCAGCTTAGAGGAACCTTACACCGGGGAGCTGTTTTTT. Its translation is CASSLEEPYTGELFF.

The chain combines TRBV7-9 with TRBJ2-7; tentative D call: TRBD1 (5 bases). Germline assignment: CDR1 SEHNR and CDR2 FQNEAQ (reference sequence). The V gene lost 0 bases and the J gene lost 6 bases, with 12 bases spanning the gap. The CDR3 runs to 14 residues. DNA of the CDR3: TGTGCCAGCAGCTTAGCATTGACCCAGGGCGAGCAGTACTTC. Protein product: CASSLALTQGEQYF.

This clone showed up just a few times. The CDR3 reads CASSLGTGAYNEQFF. CDR3 in DNA: TGTGCCAGCAGCTTAGGGACAGGAGCATACAATGAGCAGTTCTTC. The chain employs TRBV11-3 and TRBJ2-1, with 7 bases lining up with TRBD1. The CDR3 runs to 15 residues. V trimming: 1 base; J trimming: 4 bases; junction bases outside the gene matches: 4. The germline CDR1 and CDR2 sequences are SGHNT and YENEEA.

Comment on this clone: The conserved phenylalanine or tryptophan is not found at the CDR3 terminus, so this likely reflects a read error. The DNA is omitted, as the CDR3 cannot be located on it reliably, and the CDR3 follows TCRdb's listing. This chain uses TRBV7-9 with TRBJ2-7; the DNA was not compared with TRBD1, the D call given in the table. The CDR3 has 10 residues if both end residues are counted. In germline, CDR1 is SEHNR, CDR2 FQNEAQ (reference sequence). The CDR3 here is CASSSERGPD.

This rearrangement joins TRBV9 to TRBJ2-1, with D possibly matching TRBD1 (5 bases). The CDR3 extends over 14 amino acids. The V gene lost 3 bases and the J gene lost 4 bases, with 11 bases spanning the gap. CDR1 and CDR2 from the germline V gene are SGDLS and YYNGEE. CDR3: CASSDDSSYNEQFF. Written as DNA, the CDR3 is TGTGCCAGCAGCGACGACAGTAGTTACAATGAGCAGTTCTTC.

The rearrangement links TRBV28 to TRBJ1-4, with TRBD1 matching 8 bases. The V gene end was trimmed by 7 bases and the J gene end by 5 bases; junction bases not matched to a gene: 6. The germline CDR1 and CDR2 sequences are MDHEN and SYDVKM. The CDR3 is 14 amino acids. This CDR3 is CASTRTGWNEKLFF. CDR3 sequence (DNA): TGTGCCAGCACCCGGACAGGGTGGAATGAAAAACTGTTTTTT.

This clone is a singleton in its sample. The chain has TRBV7-8 and TRBJ1-5; D remains unclear. Germline V gives CDR1 SGHVS, CDR2 FQNEAQ. CDR3 size: 15 residues. Trimming cost V 5 bases and J 7 bases, with 18 bases left between them. The CDR3 coding sequence is TGTGCCAGCAGCGCCAACTCGATGGGGAACCAGCCCCAGCATTTT. It encodes CASSANSMGNQPQHF.

The sample holds a few counts of this clone. This rearrangement joins TRBV4-1 to TRBJ2-1; TRBD2 agrees at 14 bases. The CDR3 has 16 amino acids. Germline loops: CDR1 MGHRA, CDR2 YSYEKL. With V trimmed by 0 bases and J by 6 bases, 1 base remained unmatched. The CDR3 DNA follows: TGCGCCAGCAGCCAAGAAGGACTAGCGGGAGGCAATGAGCAGTTCTTC. Its translation is CASSQEGLAGGNEQFF.

This chain uses TRBV27 with TRBJ2-7, with 7 bases identical to TRBD2. CDR1 and CDR2 from the germline V gene are MNHEY and SMNVEV (reference sequence). V trimming: 3 bases; J trimming: 3 bases; junction bases outside the gene matches: 5. The CDR3 has 14 amino acids. Written as DNA, the CDR3 is TGTGCCAGCAGTTTCGGCGGGAGACTCTACGAGCAGTACTTC. Protein product: CASSFGGRLYEQYF.